This T cell receptor beta chain was sequenced in a study of blood T cells in healthy people across ages. Then a second PCR, running about 6 to 11 cycles, was carried out with a sample-barcoded 5' primer and a J-beta primer mix. Via MiXCR, TCRdb re-called the 5' RACE reads, giving one row per CDR3 protein. Among 550,000 to 600,000 distinct CDR3 sequences listed, 27% were seen once. This clonotype occurred once. Sequenced material: blood. The origin of this receptor is an older woman in good health.

In DNA form, the CDR3 reads TGTGCCAGCAGCTTAGATGTGGGCGGTCGGGTAGAGACCCAGTACTTC. Amino acids: CASSLDVGGRVETQYF. This sequence joins TRBV11-2 and TRBJ2-5; unclear D gene. CDR3 length: 16 amino acids. V lost 0 bases and J 4 bases, leaving 15 bases between the germline ends. CDR1 and CDR2 from the germline V gene are SGHAT and FQNNGV.